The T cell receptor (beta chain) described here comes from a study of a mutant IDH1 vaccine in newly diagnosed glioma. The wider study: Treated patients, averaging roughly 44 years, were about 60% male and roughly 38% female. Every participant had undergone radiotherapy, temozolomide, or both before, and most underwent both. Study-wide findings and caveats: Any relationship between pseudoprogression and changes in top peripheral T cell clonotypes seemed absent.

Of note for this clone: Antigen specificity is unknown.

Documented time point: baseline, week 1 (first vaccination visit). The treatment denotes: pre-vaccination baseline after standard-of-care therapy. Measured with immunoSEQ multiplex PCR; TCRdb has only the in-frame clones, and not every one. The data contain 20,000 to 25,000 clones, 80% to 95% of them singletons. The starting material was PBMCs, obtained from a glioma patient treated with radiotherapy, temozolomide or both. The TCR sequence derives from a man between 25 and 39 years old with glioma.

The CDR3 DNA is TGTGCCAGTAGTACTACGGGACAGGGGTTGGTAGACAATGAGCAGTTCTTC. It yields the protein CASSTTGQGLVDNEQFF. The chain is built from TRBV19 and TRBJ2-1, with 10 bases matching TRBD1. Germline values: CDR1 LNHDA, CDR2 SQIVND (reference sequence). Losses at the gene ends were 4 bases for V and 5 bases for J; bases not matched to a gene: 11. The CDR3 sequence is 17 residues long.